These 24 T cell receptor beta chains came from one sample sequenced in a study of HIV-infected patients and healthy controls. cDNA was made from approximately 0.55 ug RNA using alpha and beta constant primers. Each of the alpha and beta chains got its own library through chain-specific third strand synthesis with indices. Via MiXCR, TCRdb re-called the 5' RACE reads, giving one row per CDR3 protein. Among 4,300 or so distinct CDR3 sequences listed, about an eighth were seen once. All unsorted peripheral T cells were captured because whole blood was used without fractionation. The sequencing here drew on blood, taken before antiretroviral therapy. Source of these receptors: an adult with HIV infection.

By sample fraction, this clonotype is medium-sized (0.01 to 0.1%). J is TRBJ2-1 and V is TRBV24-1; weak D call: TRBD1 (6 bases). Germline V lookup: CDR1 KGHDR, CDR2 SFDVKD. With 3 bases removed from V and 1 base from J, the gap between germline ends came to 9 bases. The CDR3 has 15 residues. This CDR3 reads CATSDLQGSYNEQFF. The DNA of the CDR3 is TGTGCCACCAGTGATCTACAGGGTTCCTACAATGAGCAGTTCTTC.

This clonotype showed up many times. This chain joins TRBV13 and TRBJ2-3, with no clear D. This CDR3 is built from 13 residues. Trimming cost V 0 bases and J 6 bases, with 7 bases left between them. Germline values: CDR1 PRHDT, CDR2 FYEKMQ (reference sequence). CDR3: CASSLGALDTQYF. The CDR3 DNA reads TGTGCCAGCAGCTTAGGAGCCTTGGATACGCAGTATTTT.

Judged by abundance, this clonotype is medium-sized. The chain joins TRBV7-9 to TRBJ2-2; D gene ambiguous. Trimming pared 1 base from V and 1 base from J, leaving 4 bases between. There are 14 residues in the CDR3. CDR1 SEHNR and CDR2 FQNEAQ come from the germline V gene (reference sequence). The chain's CDR3 is CASSLGQNTGELFF. In DNA, the CDR3 is TGTGCCAGCAGCTTAGGTCAGAACACCGGGGAGCTGTTTTTT.

By share, this clonotype ranks as medium-sized. This chain uses TRBV21-1 with TRBJ1-1. TRBV21-1 is a known pseudogene. This CDR3 comprises 17 residues. Written as DNA, the CDR3 is TGTGCCAGCAGCAGAGAAACTCCGGGAGGGGGCAACACTGAAGCTTTCTTT. Protein product: CASSRETPGGGNTEAFF.

This clonotype showed up many times. The chain joins TRBV24-1 to TRBJ2-2, with 10 bases identical to TRBD2. V dropped 9 bases and J dropped 5; count of bases not matched to a gene: 2. CDR1 and CDR2 from the germline V gene are KGHDR and SFDVKD. This CDR3 is 13 amino acids long. The CDR3 here is CATGTSVTGELFF. In DNA form, the CDR3 reads TGTGCCACCGGGACTAGCGTGACCGGGGAGCTGTTTTTT.

On this clonotype itself: A read error may explain this, as a much larger clone is one base away. V and J are TRBV20-1 and TRBJ1-2; possibly TRBD1 for D (5 bases). Per germline, CDR1 DFQATT and CDR2 SNEGSKA (reference sequence). V was clipped by 8 bases and J by 2 bases, with 15 bases between them. The CDR3 length is 13 residues. This CDR3 is CSSPVGANYGYTF. For the CDR3, the DNA is TGCAGTTCTCCGGTCGGGGCAAACTATGGCTACACCTTC.

The genes are TRBV13 and TRBJ2-7; TRBD2 agrees at 10 bases. V was clipped by 5 bases and J by 0 bases; unmatched bases: 7. CDR1 is PRHDT and CDR2 is FYEKMQ in the germline V gene (reference sequence). The CDR3 totals 16 residues. Here the CDR3 DNA reads TGTGCCAGCAGCACCCGTTTAGCGGGAGGCTCCTACGAGCAGTACTTC. It is translated as CASSTRLAGGSYEQYF.

This clonotype showed up just a few times. The chain uses TRBV6-6 and TRBJ1-6; D perhaps matches TRBD1 (5 bases). There are 16 residues in the CDR3. The ends were cut back, 8 bases at V and 0 bases at J, with 14 bases in the middle. Per the germline V gene, CDR1 is MNHNY and CDR2 is SVGAGI (reference sequence). The CDR3 region has the DNA TGTGCCAGCGGAGATGACAGTAGCTCCTATAATTCACCCCTCCACTTT. It yields the protein CASGDDSSSYNSPLHF.

Ten or more counts support this clonotype. V usage is TRBV7-2 and J usage is TRBJ1-1; tentative D call: TRBD1 (5 bases). The length of the CDR3 is 15 residues. Germline V gives CDR1 SGHTA, CDR2 FQGNSA. V was clipped by 2 bases and J by 5 bases, with 15 bases between them. CDR3 sequence reads: CASSLMTSWGTEAFF. The CDR3 coding sequence is TGTGCCAGCAGCTTAATGACTTCCTGGGGGACTGAAGCTTTCTTT.

The V call is TRBV6-2 or TRBV6-3, the J call TRBJ1-3; TRBD1 is a possible D gene (6 bases). CDR1 and CDR2 from the germline V gene are MNHEY and SVGEGT. The V gene lost 9 bases and the J gene lost 1 base, with 19 bases spanning the gap. The CDR3 runs 16 residues. The CDR3 sequence: CARRPLLTGSGNTIYF. The CDR3 bases are TGTGCCAGAAGACCACTCCTCACAGGGTCTGGAAACACCATATATTTT.

By share, this clonotype counts as medium-sized. This rearrangement joins TRBV20-1 to TRBJ1-5, with unresolved D. The CDR3 spans 11 residues. Germline values: CDR1 DFQATT, CDR2 SNEGSKA (reference sequence). The V gene lost 3 bases and the J gene lost 5 bases, with 5 bases spanning the gap. The CDR3 spells CSASRDQPQHF. CDR3 coding DNA: TGCAGTGCTAGTAGGGATCAGCCCCAGCATTTT.

The chain combines TRBV27 with TRBJ1-5, with D perhaps TRBD1 (5 bases). The CDR3 loop spans 14 amino acids. Germline values: CDR1 MNHEY, CDR2 SMNVEV (reference sequence). V gave up 5 bases and J gave up 0 bases, with 8 bases separating them. In DNA, the CDR3 is TGTGCCAGCAGTCAGGACAATAGCAATCAGCCCCAGCATTTT. This gives the protein CASSQDNSNQPQHF.

This clonotype was counted ten times or more. CDR3 protein: CASNGAGRGIGKGEQFF. As DNA, the CDR3 is TGTGCCTCCAACGGGGCCGGCAGGGGGATCGGTAAGGGTGAGCAGTTCTTC. V gene TRBV30 combines with J gene TRBJ2-1; 7 bases map to TRBD1. V trimming: 7 bases; J trimming: 9 bases; junction bases outside the gene matches: 24. Germline CDR1 and CDR2: GTSNPN and SVGIG (reference sequence). This CDR3 has 17 residues.

This clonotype was counted ten times or more. V gene TRBV20-1 combines with J gene TRBJ1-5, with D maybe TRBD1 (5 bases). The V end lost 3 bases, the J end lost 2 bases, and 14 bases lay between the germline ends. This CDR3 has 15 residues. Germline CDR1 reads DFQATT; CDR2 reads SNEGSKA (reference sequence). The CDR3 is CSASGGAGGNQPQHF. In DNA form, the CDR3 reads TGCAGTGCTAGTGGAGGGGCTGGGGGCAATCAGCCCCAGCATTTT.

This clonotype is deemed medium-sized. The genes are TRBV20-1 and TRBJ2-7; 8 bases are a match to TRBD2. Trimming took 0 bases from V and 4 from J; bases not matched to a gene: 11. This CDR3 has 16 residues. Germline V lookup: CDR1 DFQATT, CDR2 SNEGSKA (reference sequence). The CDR3: CSARDQQSGRLYEQYF. The CDR3 nucleotides read TGCAGTGCTAGAGACCAGCAAAGCGGGAGACTGTACGAGCAGTACTTC.

This chain uses TRBV27 with TRBJ2-1; 8 nucleotides align to TRBD2. With V trimmed by 1 base and J by 4 bases, 6 bases remained unmatched. CDR1 is MNHEY, CDR2 SMNVEV, per germline (reference sequence). The CDR3 is made up of 16 amino acids. DNA of the CDR3: TGTGCCAGCAGTTTATTAGCGGGGAGCTCATACAATGAGCAGTTCTTC. It encodes CASSLLAGSSYNEQFF.

This clonotype is classed as medium-sized. The V gene is TRBV24-1, the J gene TRBJ2-1; D possibly corresponds to TRBD1 (5 bases). Trimming removed 4 bases from V and 3 bases from J, with 12 bases in between. The CDR3 consists of 15 residues. CDR1 KGHDR and CDR2 SFDVKD come from the germline V gene. CDR3 sequence reads: CATSDPDTVYNEQFF. CDR3 coding DNA: TGTGCCACCAGTGACCCGGACACCGTCTACAATGAGCAGTTCTTC.

The J gene is TRBJ2-5, the V gene TRBV5-1; no definite D call. Deletions cut 0 bases from V and 2 bases from J, with 11 bases between. The CDR3 has 15 amino acids. Germline loops: CDR1 SGHRS, CDR2 YFSETQ. The CDR3 region has the DNA TGCGCCAGCAGCTTGGGGCAGGTTCTTCAAGAGACCCAGTACTTC. Translated, it gives CASSLGQVLQETQYF.

Within the sample, this clonotype is medium-sized. The J gene is TRBJ2-3, the V gene TRBV7-8; D gene ambiguous. Germline CDR1 reads SGHVS; CDR2 reads FQNEAQ. Trimming stripped 1 base from V and 5 bases from J, with 7 bases between. This CDR3 contains 13 residues. The CDR3 spells CASSLGLGDTQYF. The CDR3 DNA follows: TGTGCCAGCAGCTTAGGGCTGGGAGATACGCAGTATTTT.

The V call is TRBV7-2, the J call TRBJ1-3; D not resolved. CDR3 length: 13 amino acids. The V gene lost 4 bases and the J gene lost 3 bases, with 7 bases spanning the gap. CDR1 and CDR2 from the germline V gene are SGHTA and FQGNSA. The CDR3 region is CASSSGSGNTIYF. The CDR3 bases are TGTGCCAGCAGCTCTGGCAGTGGAAACACCATATATTTT. Full variable domain (remainder filled in from reference TRBV7-2 and TRBJ1-3): GAGVSQSPSNKVTEKGKDVELRCDPISGHTALYWYRQSLGQGLEFLIYFQGNSAPDKSGLPSDRFSAERTGGSVSTLTIQRTQQEDSAVYLCASSSGSGNTIYFGEGSWLTVV.

The rearrangement uses TRBV20-1 and TRBJ2-7; D perhaps matches TRBD1 (6 bases). Germline V gene data show CDR1 as DFQATT and CDR2 as SNEGSKA (reference sequence). V was cut by 0 bases and J by 7 bases, with 16 bases left in between. This CDR3 is built from 14 residues. The CDR3 region is CSARDQGSPLEQYF. Written as DNA, the CDR3 is TGCAGTGCTAGAGATCAGGGGTCGCCTCTGGAGCAGTACTTC.

As to this clonotype: The germline gene is not matched at one end of the junction; a read error may be the cause. The chain links TRBV7-2 to TRBJ2-5, with a possible D match to TRBD1 (6 bases). This CDR3 spans 13 amino acids. Germline V CDR1 and CDR2: SGHTA, FQGNSA. CDR3 sequence: CASSVTGGETKYF. The CDR3 DNA is TGTGCCAGCAGCGTGACAGGTGGCGAGACCAAGTACTTC.

This clonotype was seen a handful of times. The J gene is TRBJ1-1, the V gene TRBV14; D might be TRBD1 (5 bases). Germline CDR1 SGHDN, CDR2 FVKESK. Trimming stripped 1 base from V and 2 bases from J, with 23 bases between. This CDR3 has 19 residues. CDR3 residues: CASSQGYSGALGDNTEAFF. The CDR3, as DNA: TGTGCCAGCAGCCAAGGTTATTCGGGTGCGTTAGGGGATAACACTGAAGCTTTCTTT.

This clonotype was detected many times. The chain uses TRBV5-1 and TRBJ2-1, with 9 bases lining up with TRBD1. V shed 4 bases and J 8 bases; nucleotides not matched to a gene: 4. This CDR3 has 13 amino acids. Germline V CDR1 and CDR2: SGHRS, YFSETQ. The CDR3 DNA follows: TGCGCCAGCAGCGGGGGGGACAGGGATGAGCAGTTCTTC. This translates into CASSGGDRDEQFF.